A single sample is the source of the 28 T cell receptor beta chains below, sequenced in a study of graft-versus-host responses after intestinal transplantation. What these receptors recognize is not known. Here immunoSEQ multiplex PCR was the method, and the copy in TCRdb shows in-frame clones only, minus some. The profile shows about 100,000 clones, about 90% of them singletons. Specimen: unstimulated CD4+ T cells sorted from spleen or lymph node cells, collected before transplant. These receptors were obtained from a human donor who was the organ donor for an intestinal transplant.

The gene calls are TRBV7-3 and TRBJ2-1; TRBD2 aligns across 10 bases. V shed 0 bases and J 4 bases; nucleotides not matched to a gene: 9. This CDR3 contains 18 residues. The germline V gene encodes CDR1 SGHTA and CDR2 FQGTGA. The CDR3 here is CASSLTPPSGGKYNEQFF. DNA of the CDR3: TGTGCCAGCAGCTTAACCCCGCCTAGCGGGGGCAAATACAATGAGCAGTTCTTC.

This chain links TRBV6-1 with TRBJ2-5, with TRBD2 identical over 14 bases. The V and J ends lost 2 bases and 4 bases, in that order; junction bases with no gene match: 3. CDR3 length equals 16 residues. CDR1 MNHNS and CDR2 SASEGT come from the germline V gene. CDR3 residues: CASSERLAGGLETQYF. CDR3 nucleotide sequence: TGTGCCAGCAGTGAACGACTAGCGGGGGGGTTAGAGACCCAGTACTTC.

This chain joins TRBV4-1 and TRBJ2-7; no definite D call. V was pared by 8 bases and J by 1 base, with 18 bases between. This CDR3 region has 15 residues. Germline assignment: CDR1 MGHRA and CDR2 YSYEKL. CDR3 in amino acids: CASQLTLEVSYEQYF. In DNA form, the CDR3 reads TGCGCCAGCCAGCTTACTCTCGAGGTGTCCTACGAGCAGTACTTC.

The chain is built from TRBV6-1 and TRBJ2-7, with 8 bases fitting TRBD1. The junction had 6 bases not matched to a gene; V was cut back by 1 base and J by 7 bases. The CDR3 runs to 14 residues. Germline assignment: CDR1 MNHNS and CDR2 SASEGT. CDR3 nucleotides: TGTGCCAGCAGTGAAGACCCAGGGGGCAGAGAGCAGTACTTC. Translated, it gives CASSEDPGGREQYF.

J is TRBJ1-5 and V is TRBV10-1, with D tentatively TRBD1 (6 bases). This CDR3 contains 12 residues. Trimming removed 11 bases at V and 1 base at J, with 9 bases between. Per germline, CDR1 WNHNN and CDR2 SYGVQD (reference sequence). Here the CDR3 DNA reads TGCGCCGGGCAGGGGAGCAATCAGCCCCAGCATTTT. As protein: CAGQGSNQPQHF.

J is TRBJ2-4 and V is TRBV5-1, with 9 bases identical to TRBD2. With V trimmed by 0 bases and J by 1 base, 8 bases remained unmatched. This CDR3 has 18 residues. Germline CDR1 reads SGHRS; CDR2 reads YFSETQ. The CDR3 reads CASSLEAGGTMAKNIQYF. The CDR3 region has the DNA TGCGCCAGCAGCTTGGAAGCGGGGGGCACTATGGCCAAAAACATTCAGTACTTC.

This chain links TRBV27 with TRBJ2-2; 8 nucleotides agree with TRBD1. Germline loops: CDR1 MNHEY, CDR2 SMNVEV (reference sequence). There are 14 residues in the CDR3. After removal of 6 bases from V and 3 bases from J, the junction contained 3 bases not matched to a gene. The CDR3 here is CASRDRVYTGELFF. The CDR3 DNA follows: TGTGCCAGCAGGGACAGGGTCTACACCGGGGAGCTGTTTTTT.

The chain employs TRBV29-1 and TRBJ1-1, with D possibly matching TRBD1 (6 bases). The V and J ends lost 4 bases and 0 bases respectively, with 15 bases between them. The CDR3 is 15 residues long. Germline V gene data show CDR1 as SQVTM and CDR2 as ANQGSEA. The CDR3 DNA is TGCAGCGTTGGGGGGCGGGGGGCCATGAACACTGAAGCTTTCTTT. It yields the protein CSVGGRGAMNTEAFF.

This clone has a handful of counts. The chain employs TRBV6-5 and TRBJ1-3; D uncertain. Germline assignment: CDR1 MNHEY and CDR2 SVGAGI. The CDR3 spans 16 residues. The V and J ends lost 0 bases and 0 bases respectively, with 9 bases between them. CDR3 in DNA: TGTGCCAGCAGTTACTCTCTCCCCGACTCTGGAAACACCATATATTTT. It is translated as CASSYSLPDSGNTIYF.

This rearrangement joins TRBV7-3 to TRBJ2-3; 12 nucleotides align to TRBD2. CDR1 and CDR2 (germline): SGHTA, FQGTGA. CDR3 length equals 17 residues. Trimming removed 5 bases from V and 4 bases from J; junction bases left unmatched: 10. The CDR3 protein is CASSPYLTSGGPDTQYF. DNA of the CDR3: TGTGCCAGCAGCCCCTATCTTACTAGCGGGGGGCCAGATACGCAGTATTTT.

In the case of this clone: The junction differs from germline at one of its ends, possibly a read error. The chain combines TRBV19 with TRBJ2-5, with D perhaps matching TRBD1 (6 bases). Per the germline V gene, CDR1 is LNHDA and CDR2 is SQIVND (reference sequence). The CDR3 sequence is 14 residues long. The CDR3, as DNA: TGTGTCAGTAGTAGCAGAGGGGGACAAGAGACCCAGTACTTC. Protein product: CVSSSRGGQETQYF.

This clone came up once. The chain employs TRBV7-2 and TRBJ1-2; D not resolved. CDR1 is SGHTA and CDR2 is FQGNSA in the germline V gene. The CDR3 covers 18 residues. V was shortened by 1 base and J by 4 bases, with 22 bases between the two germline ends. The DNA for the CDR3 is TGTGCCAGCAGCTTAGTACATGTTGGAGGAGCCCTAATCTATGGCTACACCTTC. Translating gives CASSLVHVGGALIYGYTF.

The V gene is TRBV6-1, the J gene TRBJ1-5, with 8 bases aligning to TRBD1. Germline V gene lookup returns CDR1 MNHNS and CDR2 SASEGT. The CDR3 covers 14 residues. The junction had 4 bases not matched to a gene; V was cut back by 5 bases and J by 4 bases. This chain's CDR3 is CASSWTGSNQPQHF. Written as DNA, the CDR3 is TGTGCCAGCAGTTGGACAGGGTCAAATCAGCCCCAGCATTTT.

By sample fraction, this clone is medium-sized. The rearrangement joins TRBV9 to TRBJ2-1; possible D gene TRBD2, 5 bases. The germline gives CDR1 SGDLS, CDR2 YYNGEE. There are 15 residues in the CDR3. V was shortened by 1 base and J by 1 base, with 9 bases between the two germline ends. DNA for the CDR3: TGTGCCAGCAGCGTATATAGCGAATCCTACAATGAGCAGTTCTTC. It encodes CASSVYSESYNEQFF. Filled out from reference TRBV9 and TRBJ2-1, the complete variable domain reads DSGVTQTPKHLITATGQRVTLRCSPRSGDLSVYWYQQSLDQGLQFLIQYYNGEERAKGNILERFSAQQFPDLHSELNLSSLELGDSALYFCASSVYSESYNEQFFGPGTRLTVL.

CDR3 sequence (DNA): TGTGCCAGCAGCCTGACTAGGACAATATCCTACTACGAGCAGTACTTC. Translated: CASSLTRTISYYEQYF. The chain has TRBV7-2 and TRBJ2-7; D is perhaps TRBD2 (6 bases). Per germline, CDR1 SGHTA and CDR2 FQGNSA. CDR3 length: 16 amino acids. Trimming cost V 5 bases and J 3 bases, with 20 bases left between them.

The rearrangement joins TRBV7-9 to TRBJ2-5; D perhaps matches TRBD2 (6 bases). The CDR3 has 14 amino acids. CDR1 SEHNR and CDR2 FQNEAQ come from the germline V gene (reference sequence). The germline V and J ends were trimmed by 5 bases and 5 bases, with 15 bases remaining between them. CDR3 in amino acids: CASSLWGVEETQYF. The CDR3 DNA sequence: TGTGCCAGCAGCCTTTGGGGGGTTGAGGAGACCCAGTACTTC.

The V call is TRBV19, the J call TRBJ2-2, with 7 bases fitting TRBD2. This CDR3 comprises 15 residues. Germline trimming cut 4 bases from V and 4 bases from J; bases unmatched to any gene: 6. CDR1 is LNHDA, CDR2 SQIVND, per germline (reference sequence). The CDR3 nucleotides are TGTGCCAGTAGTAGCCCCGGGACTATCACCGGGGAGCTGTTTTTT. Its protein is CASSSPGTITGELFF.

The V and J genes are TRBV19 and TRBJ2-7, with D possibly being TRBD2 (5 bases). The CDR3 has 14 residues. Germline V gene lookup returns CDR1 LNHDA and CDR2 SQIVND (reference sequence). Trimming took 3 bases from V and 3 from J, leaving 12 bases between them. The CDR3 reads CASSIRIGGYEQYF. In DNA, the CDR3 is TGTGCCAGTAGTATCAGGATAGGAGGCTACGAGCAGTACTTC.

The chain recombines TRBV5-4 with TRBJ2-6; D gene unclear. Germline CDR1 and CDR2: SGHNT and YYREEE (reference sequence). V was trimmed by 3 bases and J by 0 bases, leaving 7 bases between them. CDR3 length equals 15 residues. CDR3 coding DNA: TGTGCCAGCAGCTCTATGGTCTCTGGGGCCAACGTCCTGACTTTC. As protein: CASSSMVSGANVLTF.

This clone was seen just once. The chain is built from TRBV9 and TRBJ2-3, with D perhaps TRBD1 or TRBD2 (5 bases each). V dropped 0 bases and J dropped 4 bases, with 12 bases sitting between them. The CDR3 runs to 15 residues. Germline CDR1 SGDLS, CDR2 YYNGEE. Here the CDR3 DNA reads TGTGCCAGCAGCGTAGCGGGGACCCGGGCAGATACGCAGTATTTT. Translated: CASSVAGTRADTQYF.

Here the CDR3 reads CASSTGEYSPLHF. In DNA, the CDR3 is TGTGCCAGCTCAACTGGGGAGTATTCACCCCTCCACTTT. The J gene is TRBJ1-6, the V gene TRBV18; no clear D gene. CDR3 length: 13 residues. Germline V gene sequence: CDR1 KGHSH, CDR2 LQKENI. With 5 bases removed from V and 8 bases from J, the gap between germline ends came to 10 bases.

The V and J genes are TRBV2 and TRBJ2-7; 14 nucleotides line up with TRBD2. CDR1 and CDR2 from the germline V gene are SNHLY and FYNNEI. The ends lost 6 bases at V and 3 bases at J; junction bases unmatched: 4. CDR3 length equals 15 residues. In DNA, the CDR3 is TGTGCCAGCAGGTTGACTAGCGGGGGGGGCTACGAGCAGTACTTC. Its translation: CASRLTSGGGYEQYF.

This clone has a single count. This sequence joins TRBV6-1 and TRBJ1-6; D is ambiguous. Deletions cut 2 bases from V and 6 bases from J, with 14 bases between. Germline V gene data show CDR1 as MNHNS and CDR2 as SASEGT. This CDR3 spans 16 amino acids. This CDR3 reads CASSETPGARNSPLHF. In nucleotides, the CDR3 is TGTGCCAGCAGTGAAACCCCGGGAGCCCGTAATTCACCCCTCCACTTT.

The J gene is TRBJ2-2, the V gene TRBV2; 9 bases align to TRBD2. The germline V gene has CDR1 SNHLY and CDR2 FYNNEI. V shed 2 bases and J 5 bases; nucleotides not matched to a gene: 6. This CDR3 region has 16 residues. Here the CDR3 reads CASSEWVAGDTGELFF. The CDR3 nucleotides are TGTGCCAGCAGTGAATGGGTAGCGGGGGATACCGGGGAGCTGTTTTTT.

The rearrangement uses TRBV28 and TRBJ1-2; no firm D call. This CDR3 has 14 amino acids. Per the germline V gene, CDR1 is MDHEN and CDR2 is SYDVKM. The V gene lost 6 bases and the J gene lost 4 bases, with 15 bases spanning the gap. The CDR3 reads CASRNLTVTYGYTF. The CDR3 DNA sequence: TGTGCCAGCAGAAATCTGACTGTTACCTATGGCTACACCTTC.

The chain joins TRBV5-6 to TRBJ2-1, with D unclear. V lost 4 bases, J lost 8 bases, and 10 bases lay in between. The CDR3 covers 12 residues. In germline, CDR1 is SGHDT, CDR2 YYEEEE. CDR3 DNA: TGTGCCAGCAGCCGAAGGGCCCATGAGCAGTTCTTC. Amino acid sequence: CASSRRAHEQFF.

This clone was detected only once. V usage is TRBV7-9 and J usage is TRBJ1-1; D not resolved. This CDR3 comprises 13 residues. Per the germline V gene, CDR1 is SEHNR and CDR2 is FQNEAQ (reference sequence). V lost 2 bases, J lost 1 base, and 5 bases lay in between. The CDR3 sequence is CASSLNRNTEAFF. The CDR3, as DNA: TGTGCCAGCAGCTTAAACAGGAACACTGAAGCTTTCTTT.

This clone has only one observation. This sequence joins TRBV27 and TRBJ1-6; possible D gene TRBD1, 6 bases. The CDR3 has 17 amino acids. Trimming pared 2 bases from V and 3 bases from J, leaving 14 bases between. Germline values: CDR1 MNHEY, CDR2 SMNVEV (reference sequence). The CDR3 sequence: CASSLKKGGNYNSPLHF. CDR3 bases: TGTGCCAGCAGTTTAAAGAAGGGGGGGAACTATAATTCACCCCTCCACTTT.